Below are 29 T cell receptor beta chains sequenced from a single sample in a study of early T cells in non-severe SARS-CoV-2 infection. MiXCR, applied by TCRdb to the 5' RACE reads, yields one record per CDR3 protein. The sample holds tens of thousands of distinct CDR3 sequences, around 5% seen once. The sequencing sample was made of whole blood. The receptors come from an adult who was a healthcare worker with PCR-confirmed SARS-CoV-2 infection or an uninfected control (not recorded which).

Ten or more counts support this clonotype. The V and J genes are TRBV7-3 and TRBJ2-4, with TRBD2 identical over 11 bases. Germline V gives CDR1 SGHTA, CDR2 FQGTGA. The CDR3 is made up of 17 amino acids. The trim removed 1 base at V and 7 bases at J, leaving 9 bases unmatched. The CDR3 DNA sequence: TGTGCCAGCAGCTTAATGGCTAGCGGGGGGCCGGAGAACATTCAGTACTTC. Translation: CASSLMASGGPENIQYF.

By share, this clonotype counts as medium-sized. The V call is TRBV7-4, the J call TRBJ2-1; D gene uncertain. V lost 5 bases, J lost 0 bases, and 14 bases lay in between. The CDR3 is made up of 16 amino acids. CDR1 and CDR2 (germline): SGHVT, SQSDAQ. CDR3 amino acids: CASSLETSSSYNEQFF. CDR3 DNA: TGTGCCAGCAGCCTAGAGACAAGCAGCTCCTACAATGAGCAGTTCTTC.

This clonotype was counted many times. V usage is TRBV12-5 and J usage is TRBJ1-1, with D perhaps TRBD1 (5 bases). The CDR3 extends over 17 amino acids. V lost 1 base and J lost 0, with 15 bases in between. Looked up from germline, CDR1 is LGHNT and CDR2 is FRNRAP. The CDR3 bases are TGTGCTAGTGGTTTGGAGAGGCAGGGTCGGGTGAACACTGAAGCTTTCTTT. Amino acids: CASGLERQGRVNTEAFF. Variable domain in full (rest from reference TRBV12-5 and TRBJ1-1): DARVTQTPRHKVTEMGQEVTMRCQPILGHNTVFWYRQTMMQGLELLAYFRNRAPLDDSGMPKDRFSAEMPDATLATLKIQPSEPRDSAVYFCASGLERQGRVNTEAFFGQGTRLTVV.

This clonotype turned up a few times. This rearrangement joins TRBV12-3 or TRBV12-4 to TRBJ1-4, with 8 bases matching TRBD1. The CDR3 has 15 amino acids. With 3 bases clipped from V and 5 bases from J, the junction kept 5 bases outside the gene matches. The DNA for the CDR3 is TGTGCCAGCAGTTTCGGACAGGGACAAAATGAAAAACTGTTTTTT. Its protein is CASSFGQGQNEKLFF.

This clonotype has a count of ten or more. The chain is built from TRBV28 and TRBJ1-5; D remains unclear. V was pared by 8 bases and J by 6 bases, with 14 bases between. The CDR3 runs to 13 residues. Germline values: CDR1 MDHEN, CDR2 SYDVKM. The CDR3 region has the DNA TGTGCCAGCCATTCCCGGTATATTCAGCCCCAGCATTTT. Translating it yields CASHSRYIQPQHF. The variable domain in full, with the rest retrieved from reference TRBV28 and TRBJ1-5, is DVKVTQSSRYLVKRTGEKVFLECVQDMDHENMFWYRQDPGLGLRLIYFSYDVKMKEKGDIPEGYSVSREKKERFSLILESASTNQTSMYLCASHSRYIQPQHFGDGTRLSIL.

This clonotype was counted many times. This chain joins TRBV6-5 and TRBJ2-4; 13 nucleotides align to TRBD2. CDR1 and CDR2 (germline): MNHEY, SVGAGI. The ends lost 5 bases at V and 9 bases at J; junction bases unmatched: 10. The CDR3 spans 16 residues. The CDR3 DNA follows: TGTGCCAGCAGTAAGACTAGCGGGGGGCCTTGGGGCATTCAGTACTTC. This codes for CASSKTSGGPWGIQYF.

This clonotype was observed a few times. J is TRBJ2-1 and V is TRBV19, with D maybe TRBD2 (6 bases). From germline, CDR1 is LNHDA and CDR2 SQIVND (reference sequence). Trimming left V 2 bases short and J 6 bases short, with 14 bases between. The CDR3 covers 15 residues. The CDR3 DNA follows: TGTGCCAGTAGTATACCGGCAGGGAGGAGCAATGAGCAGTTCTTC. This gives the protein CASSIPAGRSNEQFF.

This clonotype was picked up many times. The chain is built from TRBV6-6 and TRBJ2-3; 9 bases fit TRBD2. Germline V gene lookup returns CDR1 MNHNY and CDR2 SVGAGI (reference sequence). With V trimmed by 6 bases and J by 2 bases, 12 bases remained unmatched. This CDR3 contains 17 residues. The CDR3: CASSPMVAGGITDTQYF. The CDR3 DNA reads TGTGCCAGCAGCCCCATGGTTGCGGGGGGGATCACAGATACGCAGTATTTT.

This clonotype was observed many times. The rearrangement links TRBV7-3 to TRBJ1-6; TRBD1 agrees at 8 bases. The junction had 6 bases not matched to a gene; V was cut back by 5 bases and J by 9 bases. Germline V gene sequence: CDR1 SGHTA, CDR2 FQGTGA. The CDR3 contains 14 residues. CDR3 residues: CASSRTGRSSPLHF. CDR3 nucleotide sequence: TGTGCCAGCAGCCGGACAGGGCGGAGTTCACCCCTCCACTTT.

This clonotype has a handful of counts. CDR3 amino acids: CASSRDPAETQYF. For the CDR3, the DNA is TGTGCCAGCAGCCGGGACCCCGCGGAGACGCAGTATTTT. V gene TRBV7-3 combines with J gene TRBJ2-3; perhaps D is TRBD1 or TRBD2 (5 bases each). Trimming pared 5 bases from V and 9 bases from J, leaving 15 bases between. This CDR3 spans 13 amino acids. Looked up from germline, CDR1 is SGHTA and CDR2 is FQGTGA.

About this clonotype itself: Germline is not matched at one junction end, which may reflect a read error. V usage is TRBV13 and J usage is TRBJ2-2; maybe TRBD1 (5 bases). Germline CDR1 reads PRHDT; CDR2 reads FYEKMQ (reference sequence). The CDR3 totals 16 residues. The CDR3 DNA sequence: TGTACCAGCAGCTTAGCCCCCAGGGTATACACCGGGGAGCTGTTTTTT. Protein: CTSSLAPRVYTGELFF.

This clonotype was counted many times. The chain carries TRBV4-1 and TRBJ1-3, with TRBD1 matching 7 bases. Trimming removed 0 bases from V and 0 bases from J; junction bases left unmatched: 5. Germline CDR1 MGHRA, CDR2 YSYEKL. The length of the CDR3 is 17 residues. CDR3 DNA: TGCGCCAGCAGCCAAGAAGGGGGCCCCAGCTCTGGAAACACCATATATTTT. It is translated as CASSQEGGPSSGNTIYF.

This clonotype showed up just a few times. The genes are TRBV10-3 and TRBJ2-2; possibly TRBD1 for D (5 bases). The CDR3 is 15 amino acids. The germline V gene encodes CDR1 ENHRY and CDR2 SYGVKD. Trimming took 6 bases from V and 3 from J, leaving 14 bases between them. The DNA of the CDR3 is TGTGCCATCAGGGACACCCAAGGTGACACCGGGGAGCTGTTTTTT. Amino acid sequence: CAIRDTQGDTGELFF.

This clonotype occurred many times. V usage is TRBV2 and J usage is TRBJ1-1; D is unclear. Germline CDR1 is SNHLY and CDR2 is FYNNEI. The CDR3 has 15 amino acids. V was trimmed by 0 bases and J by 0 bases, leaving 8 bases between them. CDR3 loop: CASSEAGVVNTEAFF. In DNA, the CDR3 is TGTGCCAGCAGTGAAGCCGGGGTGGTGAACACTGAAGCTTTCTTT.

The chain carries TRBV20-1 and TRBJ2-7, with D perhaps matching TRBD2 (5 bases). CDR1 and CDR2 from the germline V gene are DFQATT and SNEGSKA (reference sequence). V dropped 1 base and J dropped 5 bases, with 9 bases sitting between them. The length of the CDR3 is 12 residues. The CDR3 DNA sequence: TGCAGTGCTAGAGGGACTGGGGACGAGCAGTACTTC. It yields the protein CSARGTGDEQYF.

This clonotype was seen at least ten times. The rearrangement joins TRBV7-3 to TRBJ2-1, with 12 bases matching TRBD2. Germline-derived CDR1 and CDR2 are SGHTA and FQGTGA. The ends lost 1 base at V and 4 bases at J; junction bases unmatched: 5. CDR3 length equals 17 residues. The CDR3 DNA reads as TGTGCCAGCAGCTTAAGACCGACTAGCGGGGGATACAATGAGCAGTTCTTC. Translated, it gives CASSLRPTSGGYNEQFF. The variable domain in full, with the rest retrieved from reference TRBV7-3 and TRBJ2-1, is GAGVSQTPSNKVTEKGKYVELRCDPISGHTALYWYRQSLGQGPEFLIYFQGTGAADDSGLPNDRFFAVRPEGSVSTLKIQRTERGDSAVYLCASSLRPTSGGYNEQFFGPGTRLTVL.

In this sample, this clonotype turned up many times. The V gene is TRBV20-1, the J gene TRBJ2-7; 9 bases are shared with TRBD2. The trim removed 8 bases at V and 6 bases at J, leaving 8 bases unmatched. Germline lookup yields CDR1 DFQATT and CDR2 SNEGSKA (reference sequence). The CDR3 totals 12 residues. This chain's CDR3 is CSIAGGSSEQYF. CDR3 nucleotide sequence: TGCAGTATCGCGGGAGGGTCCAGCGAGCAGTACTTC.

This clonotype was seen ten or more times. The chain couples TRBV5-1 to TRBJ2-2; D call uncertain. V was clipped by 1 base and J by 8 bases, with 12 bases between them. Germline CDR1 reads SGHRS; CDR2 reads YFSETQ. CDR3 length equals 14 residues. The CDR3: CASSLRPDEGELFF. DNA for the CDR3: TGCGCCAGCAGCTTGAGGCCGGACGAAGGGGAGCTGTTTTTT.

This clonotype was recorded many times. The chain carries TRBV11-2 and TRBJ2-7, with 10 bases that match TRBD2. CDR1 and CDR2 from the germline V gene are SGHAT and FQNNGV. The CDR3 has 17 residues. Trimming at V came to 5 bases and at J to 3 bases, leaving 13 bases not matched to a gene. CDR3 nucleotides: TGTGCCAGCAGCACCCTACCGGGACTAGCGAGGGGCTACGAGCAGTACTTC. Translated: CASSTLPGLARGYEQYF.

This clonotype has ten or more counts. The chain uses TRBV6-4 and TRBJ2-5, with D unclear. CDR1 is MRHNA, CDR2 SNTAGT, per germline. The CDR3 extends over 13 amino acids. Trimming cost V 6 bases and J 3 bases, with 11 bases left between them. The CDR3 here is CASRLDQEETQYF. The CDR3 bases are TGTGCCAGCAGACTGGACCAAGAAGAGACCCAGTACTTC.

This clonotype was recorded a few times. This chain uses TRBV6-5 with TRBJ2-1; 8 bases are a match to TRBD1. Germline values: CDR1 MNHEY, CDR2 SVGAGI. Trimming at V came to 5 bases and at J to 9 bases, leaving 6 bases not matched to a gene. The CDR3 spans 13 residues. The DNA for the CDR3 is TGTGCCAGCAGTCCCGGACAGGGCGGTGAGCAGTTCTTC. It yields the protein CASSPGQGGEQFF.

This clonotype is labeled as medium-sized. The V call is TRBV5-5, the J call TRBJ2-7, with D unclear. The V end was cut by 4 bases, the J end by 3 bases, with 17 bases between. The CDR3 is 15 amino acids. Germline values: CDR1 SGHKS, CDR2 YYEKEE (reference sequence). The CDR3 coding sequence is TGTGCCAGCAGCCCCGGACGGACGGAAAACTACGAGCAGTACTTC. The encoded protein is CASSPGRTENYEQYF.

This clonotype occurred many times. The chain uses TRBV7-9 and TRBJ2-3, with D maybe TRBD2 (5 bases). Germline V gene data show CDR1 as SEHNR and CDR2 as FQNEAQ (reference sequence). The CDR3 sequence is 15 residues long. V lost 4 bases and J lost 0, with 11 bases in between. As DNA, the CDR3 is TGTGCCAGCAGCTCTACCCGGACTAGCACAGATACGCAGTATTTT. Encoded protein: CASSSTRTSTDTQYF.

In its sample, this clonotype was seen many times. V gene TRBV6-1 combines with J gene TRBJ1-5; D call uncertain. The CDR3 sequence is 12 residues long. Per the germline V gene, CDR1 is MNHNS and CDR2 is SASEGT. V lost 7 bases, J lost 7 bases, and 11 bases lay in between. CDR3 in amino acids: CASTVRNQPQHF. The CDR3 bases are TGTGCCAGCACGGTTCGAAACCAGCCCCAGCATTTT.

This clonotype was counted many times. This sequence joins TRBV5-5 and TRBJ1-2; D is unresolved. Germline V gene lookup returns CDR1 SGHKS and CDR2 YYEKEE (reference sequence). V dropped 0 bases and J dropped 5 bases, with 8 bases sitting between them. This CDR3 is built from 13 residues. Written as DNA, the CDR3 is TGTGCCAGCAGCTTGGACGTTAATTATGGCTACACCTTC. It codes for CASSLDVNYGYTF. The full variable domain, rest sourced from reference TRBV5-5 and TRBJ1-2, is DAGVTQSPTHLIKTRGQQVTLRCSPISGHKSVSWYQQVLGQGPQFIFQYYEKEERGRGNFPDRFSARQFPNYSSELNVNALLLGDSALYLCASSLDVNYGYTFGSGTRLTVV.

This clonotype occurred many times. The gene calls are TRBV29-1 and TRBJ2-3, with 9 nucleotides matching TRBD2. CDR1 is SQVTM, CDR2 ANQGSEA, per germline. Losses at the gene ends were 2 bases for V and 2 bases for J; bases not matched to a gene: 5. CDR3 length: 15 residues. In nucleotides, the CDR3 is TGCAGCGTTGAATTAGCGGGAGAGAACACAGATACGCAGTATTTT. Translating it yields CSVELAGENTDTQYF.

There are many counts of this clonotype. CDR3 residues: CASSDPSNEQFF. CDR3 coding DNA: TGTGCCAGCAGTGACCCGAGTAATGAGCAGTTCTTC. The genes are TRBV6-4 and TRBJ2-1; D uncertain. V dropped 2 bases and J dropped 7 bases, with 6 bases sitting between them. Germline lookup yields CDR1 MRHNA and CDR2 SNTAGT. The CDR3 has 12 residues.

This clonotype appeared many times. The V call is TRBV3-1, the J call TRBJ2-3, with D possibly matching TRBD2 (7 bases). CDR3 length: 15 amino acids. With 5 bases removed from V and 2 bases from J, the gap between germline ends came to 14 bases. Germline V gives CDR1 LGHDT, CDR2 YNNKEL (reference sequence). The DNA of the CDR3 is TGTGCCAGCAGCTCGGGGGCGGGGGTCACAGATACGCAGTATTTT. Encoded protein: CASSSGAGVTDTQYF.

At least ten counts were recorded for this clonotype. The CDR3 bases are TGCAGCGTTGACAGGGGGCTAGGTGGACAAGAGACCCAGTACTTC. Translating it yields CSVDRGLGGQETQYF. This chain links TRBV29-1 with TRBJ2-5; 8 nucleotides align to TRBD1. Trimming removed 3 bases from V and 2 bases from J; junction bases left unmatched: 8. The CDR3 contains 15 residues. Germline CDR1 reads SQVTM; CDR2 reads ANQGSEA.